The T cell receptor (beta chain) described here comes from a study of T-cell reconstitution after alpha-beta-depleted transplantation in children. Germline V gives CDR1 SQVTM, CDR2 ANQGSEA. This CDR3 spans 13 amino acids. V was trimmed by 1 base and J by 4 bases, leaving 10 bases between them. This clonotype was seen repeatedly, ten times or more. For TCRbeta, the library was prepared with unique molecular identifiers. MiXCR, run by TCRdb on the PCR reads, gives a single entry per CDR3 protein. The top ten clones hold approximately 3% of a sample with about 540,000 distinct CDR3 sequences, approximately 20% of them seen once.

The sequenced sample was PBMCs from the stem cell graft donor, obtained from the stem cell graft. The TCR comes from a human donor who donated a stem cell graft to a child with acute lymphoblastic leukemia. The chain uses TRBV29-1 and TRBJ1-2; a weak D match, TRBD1 (6 bases). DNA of the CDR3: TGCAGCGTTGAAGGGACAGTGGGCTATGGCTACACCTTC. Amino acids: CSVEGTVGYGYTF.